Shown below are 2 T cell receptor beta chains from a single sample sequenced in a study of T cells in localized non-small cell lung cancer. Produced via immunoSEQ multiplex PCR; TCRdb's table is partial and in-frame only. The table records more than 3,000 clones, 24% of them present only once. This specimen consisted of normal lung tissue next to the tumor, obtained before any cancer treatment. Receptor source: a man between 40 and 70 years old with stage III squamous cell lung carcinoma.

In nucleotides, the CDR3 is TGTGCCAGCAGCCCTCTGGAGGGAGGGTCCTACGAGCAGTACTTC. Translation gives CASSPLEGGSYEQYF. The V gene is TRBV11-3, the J gene TRBJ2-7; TRBD2 aligns across 7 bases. Germline values: CDR1 SGHNT, CDR2 YENEEA. CDR3 length equals 15 residues. The V segment lost 5 bases and the J segment 1 base; nucleotides outside the gene matches: 8.

CDR3 amino acids: CAWKGAKETQYF. CDR3 nucleotide sequence: TGTGCCTGGAAGGGCGCTAAAGAGACCCAGTACTTC. J is TRBJ2-5 and V is TRBV30, with unresolved D. Per the germline V gene, CDR1 is GTSNPN and CDR2 is SVGIG (reference sequence). Trimming took 4 bases from V and 3 from J, leaving 9 bases between them. There are 12 residues in the CDR3.